A single sample is the source of the 32 T cell receptor beta chains below, sequenced in a study of cytomegalovirus exposure and HLA in healthy donors. Assay: immunoSEQ multiplex PCR; the TCRdb copy retains only in-frame clones and omits some. In the table there are around 200,000 clones, about 90% of which are singletons. Material: PBMCs. All receptors come from a woman between 18 and 30 years old in good health and CMV-seronegative.

The chain employs TRBV6-1 and TRBJ2-5; 10 bases fit TRBD1. Germline trimming cut 3 bases from V and 3 bases from J; bases unmatched to any gene: 7. Germline assignment: CDR1 MNHNS and CDR2 SASEGT. The CDR3 extends over 16 amino acids. The CDR3 spells CASSESSGTGEETQYF. The CDR3 bases are TGTGCCAGCAGTGAGAGCTCCGGGACAGGGGAAGAGACCCAGTACTTC.

The gene calls are TRBV6-1 and TRBJ1-1; TRBD1 aligns across 7 bases. CDR3 length equals 14 residues. The germline CDR1 and CDR2 sequences are MNHNS and SASEGT. Trimming at V came to 3 bases and at J to 8 bases, leaving 9 bases not matched to a gene. CDR3 coding DNA: TGTGCCAGCAGTGATGGGTGGGGACAGAGAGAAGCTTTCTTT. This encodes CASSDGWGQREAFF.

The chain is built from TRBV19 and TRBJ1-2; D gene ambiguous. There are 14 residues in the CDR3. Trimming left V 3 bases short and J 3 bases short, with 11 bases between. In germline, CDR1 is LNHDA, CDR2 SQIVND (reference sequence). CDR3 bases: TGTGCCAGTAGTATGTCACAGACCCACTATGGCTACACCTTC. Its translation: CASSMSQTHYGYTF.

V usage is TRBV7-9 and J usage is TRBJ1-2; unclear D gene. Trimming stripped 5 bases from V and 2 bases from J, with 9 bases between. This CDR3 has 13 amino acids. Germline V gives CDR1 SEHNR, CDR2 FQNEAQ (reference sequence). This CDR3 reads CASSGGSNYGYTF. Written as DNA, the CDR3 is TGTGCCAGCAGCGGCGGCAGCAACTATGGCTACACCTTC.

The chain uses TRBV19 and TRBJ1-1; D gene uncertain. The CDR3 totals 13 residues. Germline values: CDR1 LNHDA, CDR2 SQIVND (reference sequence). V was cut by 3 bases and J by 5 bases, with 10 bases left in between. CDR3 amino acids: CASSISTGTEAFF. The DNA for the CDR3 is TGTGCCAGTAGTATTTCGACGGGTACTGAAGCTTTCTTT.

This clone was counted a single time. CDR3 DNA: TGTGCCAGTAGTCAATACGGGACAACCTACAATGAGCAGTTCTTC. Translation gives CASSQYGTTYNEQFF. The chain uses TRBV19 and TRBJ2-1, with a tentative D call TRBD1 (6 bases). The CDR3 covers 15 residues. Germline V gives CDR1 LNHDA, CDR2 SQIVND (reference sequence). Trimming left V 5 bases short and J 2 bases short, with 13 bases between.

The rearrangement uses TRBV4-3 and TRBJ2-3; 12 bases map to TRBD2. The CDR3 has 19 amino acids. Germline CDR1 is LGHNA and CDR2 is YSLEER. Losses at the gene ends were 4 bases for V and 3 bases for J; bases not matched to a gene: 14. DNA of the CDR3: TGCGCCAGCAGCCGAATACTAGCGGGAGGCCTCGGTGTTACAGATACGCAGTATTTT. Translated, it gives CASSRILAGGLGVTDTQYF.

The V call is TRBV28, the J call TRBJ2-7, with 8 bases identical to TRBD2. This CDR3 contains 15 residues. With 4 bases clipped from V and 3 bases from J, the junction kept 8 bases outside the gene matches. From germline, CDR1 is MDHEN and CDR2 SYDVKM. The CDR3 region is CASSSPLAGIYEQYF. The CDR3 DNA reads TGTGCCAGCAGTTCCCCCCTAGCGGGTATCTACGAGCAGTACTTC.

The V call is TRBV5-1, the J call TRBJ2-1; 7 bases map to TRBD2. Germline V CDR1 and CDR2: SGHRS, YFSETQ. J lost 5 bases, V lost 6 bases, and 20 bases had no gene match. The CDR3 is 18 residues long. CDR3 protein: CASTNWGAPGLRDNEQFF. The DNA for the CDR3 is TGCGCCAGCACCAATTGGGGCGCCCCGGGACTACGAGACAATGAGCAGTTCTTC. The whole variable domain, filled in from reference TRBV5-1 and TRBJ2-1, reads KAGVTQTPRYLIKTRGQQVTLSCSPISGHRSVSWYQQTPGQGLQFLFEYFSETQRNKGNFPGRFSGRQFSNSRSEMNVSTLELGDSALYLCASTNWGAPGLRDNEQFFGPGTRLTVL.

DNA for the CDR3: TGTGCCAGCAGTTACTCCGCCACAGGAATTGGAAACACCATATATTTT. It is translated as CASSYSATGIGNTIYF. V and J are TRBV6-5 and TRBJ1-3, with a possible D match to TRBD1 (5 bases). The V gene lost 0 bases and the J gene lost 3 bases, with 12 bases spanning the gap. CDR1 and CDR2 (germline): MNHEY, SVGAGI. The CDR3 length is 16 residues.

The V call is TRBV7-9, the J call TRBJ2-2, with 7 nucleotides matching TRBD1. With 5 bases clipped from V and 5 bases from J, the junction kept 2 bases outside the gene matches. Germline values: CDR1 SEHNR, CDR2 FQNEAQ (reference sequence). This CDR3 spans 13 amino acids. In DNA, the CDR3 is TGTGCCAGCAGCCAGACAGGGACCGGGGAGCTGTTTTTT. It is translated as CASSQTGTGELFF.

The rearrangement links TRBV19 to TRBJ2-7; TRBD2 matches at 10 bases. Per germline, CDR1 LNHDA and CDR2 SQIVND (reference sequence). The CDR3 consists of 14 residues. Trimming cost V 5 bases and J 5 bases; bases outside gene matches: 6. The CDR3 sequence: CASSLGTSVDEQYF. CDR3 bases: TGTGCCAGTAGTTTAGGGACTAGCGTGGACGAGCAGTACTTC.

V is TRBV4-1 and J is TRBJ2-2; 9 nucleotides agree with TRBD2. CDR1 and CDR2 (germline): MGHRA, YSYEKL. The ends lost 2 bases at V and 6 bases at J; junction bases unmatched: 19. The CDR3 runs 20 residues. CDR3 DNA: TGCGCCAGCAGCCAACGAATGGGTTTGGCGGGAGGGCCCGTCTCCGGGGAGCTGTTTTTT. Protein product: CASSQRMGLAGGPVSGELFF.

This clone occurred a few times. This chain uses TRBV7-2 with TRBJ1-1; 7 nucleotides agree with TRBD1. CDR3 length: 15 residues. CDR1 and CDR2 from the germline V gene are SGHTA and FQGNSA. V gave up 5 bases and J gave up 1 base; unmatched junction bases: 7. The CDR3 reads CASSQGAGGNTEAFF. For the CDR3, the DNA is TGTGCCAGCAGCCAAGGGGCAGGGGGGAACACTGAAGCTTTCTTT.

The rearrangement links TRBV27 to TRBJ1-1; D is undetermined. V was shortened by 11 bases and J by 1 base, with 11 bases between the two germline ends. This CDR3 has 12 residues. The germline gives CDR1 MNHEY, CDR2 SMNVEV (reference sequence). The CDR3 loop reads CAAGWGNTEAFF. CDR3 bases: TGTGCCGCGGGGTGGGGGAACACTGAAGCTTTCTTT.

The V call is TRBV7-3, the J call TRBJ2-2; D is uncertain. The CDR3 extends over 13 amino acids. The V and J ends lost 1 base and 5 bases respectively, with 5 bases between them. Per germline, CDR1 SGHTA and CDR2 FQGTGA. As DNA, the CDR3 is TGTGCCAGCAGCTTAAGTCAGACCGGGGAGCTGTTTTTT. It specifies CASSLSQTGELFF.

The gene calls are TRBV28 and TRBJ1-1; D gene uncertain. There are 12 residues in the CDR3. V shed 5 bases and J shed 6 bases, with 10 bases lying between them. CDR1 and CDR2 (germline): MDHEN, SYDVKM. CDR3: CASSLSYAEAFF. The CDR3 DNA sequence: TGTGCCAGCAGTCTCAGTTACGCTGAAGCTTTCTTT.

V usage is TRBV7-3 and J usage is TRBJ1-1; D is ambiguous. CDR1 and CDR2 (germline): SGHTA, FQGTGA. The CDR3 runs 13 residues. V lost 2 bases and J lost 6, with 10 bases in between. CDR3 DNA: TGTGCCAGCAGCTTATTTCCAGCGTCTGAAGCTTTCTTT. This sequence encodes CASSLFPASEAFF.

The chain uses TRBV9 and TRBJ2-3; TRBD2 is a possible D gene (6 bases). The length of the CDR3 is 15 residues. V dropped 3 bases and J dropped 0 bases, with 11 bases sitting between them. The germline CDR1 and CDR2 sequences are SGDLS and YYNGEE. The CDR3 protein is CASSGTGTSTDTQYF. Here the CDR3 DNA reads TGTGCCAGCAGCGGAACCGGGACTAGCACAGATACGCAGTATTTT. The full variable domain, rest sourced from reference TRBV9 and TRBJ2-3, is DSGVTQTPKHLITATGQRVTLRCSPRSGDLSVYWYQQSLDQGLQFLIQYYNGEERAKGNILERFSAQQFPDLHSELNLSSLELGDSALYFCASSGTGTSTDTQYFGPGTRLTVL.

CDR3 DNA sequence: TGCGCCAGGATAGACAGGGCTGGGGCCAACGTCCTGACTTTC. The encoded protein is CARIDRAGANVLTF. J is TRBJ2-6 and V is TRBV4-3; TRBD1 matches 7 bases. Trimming took 9 bases from V and 2 from J; bases not matched to a gene: 4. The CDR3 consists of 14 residues. In germline, CDR1 is LGHNA, CDR2 YSLEER.

The chain has TRBV18 and TRBJ1-1; 7 bases agree with TRBD1. J gave up 7 bases and V 0 bases, and 11 bases lay outside the gene matches. CDR1 is KGHSH and CDR2 is LQKENI in the germline V gene. The CDR3 contains 16 residues. DNA of the CDR3: TGTGCCAGCTCACCACCCCAGGGGGGAGCGGTTAATGAAGCTTTCTTT. Protein sequence: CASSPPQGGAVNEAFF.

This chain connects TRBV30 to TRBJ2-3; 9 nucleotides match TRBD1. The CDR3 loop spans 14 amino acids. V shed 3 bases and J 4 bases; nucleotides not matched to a gene: 5. From germline, CDR1 is GTSNPN and CDR2 SVGIG (reference sequence). The CDR3 DNA reads TGTGCCTGGAGAGACAGGGGGTCCCCAGATACGCAGTATTTT. It encodes CAWRDRGSPDTQYF.

This chain links TRBV27 with TRBJ2-3, with TRBD1 matching over 7 bases. The CDR3 covers 18 residues. CDR1 and CDR2 (germline): MNHEY, SMNVEV (reference sequence). The V gene end was trimmed by 6 bases and the J gene end by 0 bases; junction bases not matched to a gene: 15. CDR3 region: CASRQRGQRVGSTDTQYF. In DNA form, the CDR3 reads TGTGCCAGCAGGCAACGGGGACAGCGAGTGGGAAGCACAGATACGCAGTATTTT.

The chain links TRBV28 to TRBJ2-7; 8 positions agree with TRBD2. The CDR3 loop spans 15 amino acids. V shed 3 bases and J 7 bases; nucleotides not matched to a gene: 11. CDR1 and CDR2 from the germline V gene are MDHEN and SYDVKM. The DNA for the CDR3 is TGTGCCAGCAGTTTGTTCGCGACGGGAGGGGGGGAGCAGTACTTC. It encodes CASSLFATGGGEQYF.

This sequence joins TRBV7-2 and TRBJ1-2; D is possibly TRBD1 (5 bases). The CDR3 covers 12 residues. Trimming stripped 5 bases from V and 8 bases from J, with 12 bases between. Germline assignment: CDR1 SGHTA and CDR2 FQGNSA. The CDR3 loop is CASSLGPWGYTF. In nucleotides, the CDR3 is TGTGCCAGCAGCCTGGGGCCGTGGGGCTACACCTTC.

This clone appeared a few times. The chain combines TRBV7-2 with TRBJ1-2, with TRBD1 matching over 7 bases. The length of the CDR3 is 15 residues. V lost 2 bases to trimming and J lost 5 bases; unmatched junction nucleotides: 8. Germline V gene data show CDR1 as SGHTA and CDR2 as FQGNSA. CDR3 DNA sequence: TGTGCCAGCAGCTTACAGGGGGGCTTTGAATATGGCTACACCTTC. As protein: CASSLQGGFEYGYTF.

The V call is TRBV6-5, the J call TRBJ1-2, with 11 bases lining up with TRBD1. This CDR3 is built from 14 residues. V trimming: 2 bases; J trimming: 8 bases; junction bases outside the gene matches: 4. Germline assignment: CDR1 MNHEY and CDR2 SVGAGI. CDR3 DNA: TGTGCCAGCAGTTACGGGACAGGGGGTAGCGGCTACACCTTC. Translating gives CASSYGTGGSGYTF.

The V and J genes are TRBV4-1 and TRBJ1-2; unclear D gene. Trimming shortened V by 3 bases and J by 3 bases, and 8 bases separated the two germline ends. Per germline, CDR1 MGHRA and CDR2 YSYEKL. This CDR3 has 13 residues. The CDR3 nucleotides read TGCGCCAGCAGCCAGCTTACGGACTATGGCTACACCTTC. It is translated as CASSQLTDYGYTF.

This clone occurred a few times. The chain is built from TRBV28 and TRBJ1-5, with 7 bases lining up with TRBD1. This CDR3 has 14 residues. V shed 6 bases, J shed 2 bases, and the junction held 4 bases outside the gene matches. Germline CDR1 reads MDHEN; CDR2 reads SYDVKM. In DNA, the CDR3 is TGTGCCAGCAGACCGCAGGGGGGCAATCAGCCCCAGCATTTT. Protein: CASRPQGGNQPQHF.

The chain links TRBV15 to TRBJ2-5; TRBD1 agrees at 8 bases. Unmatched junction bases numbered 4, after V lost 1 base and J lost 3 bases. Germline assignment: CDR1 LNHNV and CDR2 YYDKDF (reference sequence). This CDR3 region has 15 residues. Here the CDR3 reads CATSRVTGVEETQYF. CDR3 coding DNA: TGTGCCACCAGCAGAGTGACAGGGGTGGAAGAGACCCAGTACTTC.

This clone was picked up one time. The genes are TRBV5-1 and TRBJ2-7; possible D gene TRBD1, 7 bases. V was cut by 7 bases and J by 4 bases, with 15 bases left in between. CDR3 length equals 13 residues. Germline V lookup: CDR1 SGHRS, CDR2 YFSETQ. CDR3 in amino acids: CASGLEGAYEQYF. CDR3 DNA sequence: TGCGCCAGCGGCCTGGAGGGGGCGTACGAGCAGTACTTC.

V is TRBV9 and J is TRBJ2-2; D uncertain. This CDR3 is 13 amino acids long. Germline CDR1 and CDR2: SGDLS and YYNGEE. The V end lost 6 bases, the J end lost 5 bases, and 11 bases lay between the germline ends. The chain's CDR3 is CASNRVSTGELFF. In DNA form, the CDR3 reads TGTGCCAGCAACCGTGTCAGTACCGGGGAGCTGTTTTTT. Full variable domain (rest looked up from reference TRBV9 and TRBJ2-2): DSGVTQTPKHLITATGQRVTLRCSPRSGDLSVYWYQQSLDQGLQFLIQYYNGEERAKGNILERFSAQQFPDLHSELNLSSLELGDSALYFCASNRVSTGELFFGEGSRLTVL.